These 25 T cell receptor beta chains originate from one sample sequenced in a study of T cell responses to AZD1222 COVID-19 vaccine. The assay was immunoSEQ multiplex PCR, and TCRdb's table has in-frame clones only and misses some. This sample yields roughly 130,000 clones, of which about 86% are seen a single time; roughly 12% belongs to the top ten. Sequencing was performed on peripheral blood, taken on day 0 of AZD1222 vaccination. The receptors stem from an adult in good health.

V usage is TRBV18 and J usage is TRBJ2-1; a possible D gene is TRBD1 (6 bases). V was pared by 3 bases and J by 6 bases, with 12 bases between. CDR1 and CDR2 (germline): KGHSH, LQKENI. The CDR3 spans 14 residues. The CDR3 bases are TGTGCCAGCTCACCCAGGGACACTACCAATGAGCAGTTCTTC. Residues: CASSPRDTTNEQFF. The entire variable domain, with the rest obtained from reference TRBV18 and TRBJ2-1, is as follows: NAGVMQNPRHLVRRRGQEARLRCSPMKGHSHVYWYRQLPEEGLKFMVYLQKENIIDESGMPKERFSAEFPKEGPSILRIQQVVRGDSAAYFCASSPRDTTNEQFFGPGTRLTVL.

The chain carries TRBV3-1 (or the pseudogene TRBV3-2) and TRBJ1-2, with D unclear. The V gene's germline CDR1 is LGHDT and CDR2 YNNKEL (reference sequence). The CDR3 runs 16 residues. V was pared by 0 bases and J by 6 bases, with 17 bases between. In DNA, the CDR3 is TGTGCCAGCAGCCAAGATCGATATTCTAGAGGGCATGGCTACACCTTC. It is translated as CASSQDRYSRGHGYTF.

This chain joins TRBV10-3 and TRBJ1-1, with 12 bases aligning to TRBD1. The CDR3 extends over 16 amino acids. Per the germline V gene, CDR1 is ENHRY and CDR2 is SYGVKD. Unmatched junction bases numbered 9, after V lost 4 bases and J lost 6 bases. The CDR3 bases are TGTGCCATCAGTGCGGGGACAGGGGGCCCCGCGGCTGAAGCTTTCTTT. Protein sequence: CAISAGTGGPAAEAFF.

This clone was observed once. The chain combines TRBV6-2 or TRBV6-3 with TRBJ1-1; D not resolved. The CDR3 extends over 11 amino acids. V shed 6 bases and J shed 4 bases, with 6 bases lying between them. CDR1 is MNHEY, CDR2 SVGEGT, per germline. CDR3 loop: CASSHGTEAFF. The CDR3 coding sequence is TGTGCCAGCAGCCACGGCACTGAAGCTTTCTTT.

The chain couples TRBV5-5 to TRBJ1-1; D is unresolved. The CDR3 has 14 residues. V was shortened by 4 bases and J by 0 bases, with 10 bases between the two germline ends. Per germline, CDR1 SGHKS and CDR2 YYEKEE (reference sequence). The CDR3 loop reads CASSPVRMNTEAFF. The CDR3, as DNA: TGTGCCAGCAGCCCGGTACGGATGAACACTGAAGCTTTCTTT.

This rearrangement joins TRBV4-1 to TRBJ2-7; 10 nucleotides align to TRBD2. Germline V CDR1 and CDR2: MGHRA, YSYEKL. The J segment lost 3 bases and the V segment lost 3 bases, leaving 5 bases of the junction unmatched. The CDR3 has 15 residues. The CDR3 is CASSQRTSGYYEQYF. The CDR3 bases are TGCGCCAGCAGCCAGAGGACTAGCGGCTACTACGAGCAGTACTTC.

The chain links TRBV11-1 to TRBJ2-2; possibly TRBD1 or TRBD2 for D (6 bases each). V dropped 6 bases and J dropped 1 base, with 12 bases sitting between them. The germline gives CDR1 SGHAT, CDR2 FQDESV (reference sequence). The CDR3 length is 15 residues. CDR3 amino acids: CASSQGRGNTGELFF. CDR3 in DNA: TGTGCCAGCAGTCAGGGGCGGGGGAACACCGGGGAGCTGTTTTTT. The full variable domain, completed using reference TRBV11-1 and TRBJ2-2, is EAEVAQSPRYKITEKSQAVAFWCDPISGHATLYWYRQILGQGPELLVQFQDESVVDDSQLPKDRFSAERLKGVDSTLKIQPAELGDSAMYLCASSQGRGNTGELFFGEGSRLTVL.

The chain is built from TRBV7-9 and TRBJ2-1; TRBD1 matches 8 bases. Germline V gives CDR1 SEHNR, CDR2 FQNEAQ (reference sequence). The CDR3 consists of 15 residues. V shed 5 bases and J 4 bases; nucleotides not matched to a gene: 7. This CDR3 reads CASSQTGTGYNEQFF. CDR3 nucleotides: TGTGCCAGCAGCCAGACCGGGACAGGTTACAATGAGCAGTTCTTC.

In this sample, this clone turned up once. V is TRBV25-1 and J is TRBJ2-7, with no clear D. Germline V lookup: CDR1 MGHDK, CDR2 SYGVNS. Trimming cost V 4 bases and J 5 bases, with 9 bases left between them. This CDR3 spans 12 amino acids. The CDR3 nucleotides are TGTGCCAGCAGTGGGGCCGACCACGAGCAGTACTTC. As protein: CASSGADHEQYF.

The chain employs TRBV7-2 and TRBJ2-1; either TRBD1 or TRBD2 may fit D (5 bases each). CDR1 and CDR2 from the germline V gene are SGHTA and FQGNSA. This CDR3 comprises 15 residues. The V end lost 1 base, the J end lost 6 bases, and 13 bases lay between the germline ends. Here the CDR3 DNA reads TGTGCCAGCAGCTTAGTGCGGGCAAGGGGCAATGAGCAGTTCTTC. This encodes CASSLVRARGNEQFF.

This clone was seen only once. The chain has TRBV7-6 and TRBJ2-1; TRBD1 matches at 8 bases. The CDR3 length is 15 residues. V was pared by 0 bases and J by 8 bases, with 6 bases of the junction left unmatched. CDR1 and CDR2 (germline): SGHVS, FNYEAQ. The CDR3 loop reads CASSLANAGGDEQFF. For the CDR3, the DNA is TGTGCCAGCAGCTTAGCTAACGCAGGGGGCGATGAGCAGTTCTTC. The entire variable domain, with the rest obtained from reference TRBV7-6 and TRBJ2-1, is as follows: GAGVSQSPRYKVTKRGQDVALRCDPISGHVSLYWYRQALGQGPEFLTYFNYEAQQDKSGLPNDRFSAERPEGSISTLTIQRTEQRDSAMYRCASSLANAGGDEQFFGPGTRLTVL.

V and J are TRBV7-2 and TRBJ2-2, with 9 nucleotides matching TRBD2. Looked up from germline, CDR1 is SGHTA and CDR2 is FQGNSA. The CDR3 runs to 15 residues. Unmatched junction bases numbered 5, after V lost 3 bases and J lost 6 bases. CDR3 amino acids: CASSLRTSEAGELFF. As DNA, the CDR3 is TGTGCCAGCAGCTTGCGGACTAGCGAGGCCGGGGAGCTGTTTTTT.

J is TRBJ1-2 and V is TRBV6-5; D possibly corresponds to TRBD1 (6 bases). Trimming removed 5 bases from V and 2 bases from J, with 15 bases in between. CDR1 is MNHEY and CDR2 is SVGAGI in the germline V gene. The CDR3 consists of 15 residues. CDR3 DNA sequence: TGTGCCAGCAGTCCAAGACAGGCCGCAAACTATGGCTACACCTTC. Amino acids: CASSPRQAANYGYTF.

This clone was counted a few times. The chain couples TRBV6-6 to TRBJ2-2; the D is unclear. CDR3 length: 13 amino acids. Germline V lookup: CDR1 MNHNY, CDR2 SVGAGI (reference sequence). The ends were cut back, 6 bases at V and 4 bases at J, with 9 bases in the middle. DNA of the CDR3: TGTGCCAGCAGGGGCCTTAGCACCGGGGAGCTGTTTTTT. It encodes CASRGLSTGELFF.

The chain is built from TRBV5-1 and TRBJ1-3, with D possibly matching TRBD1 (5 bases). Germline loops: CDR1 SGHRS, CDR2 YFSETQ. V was pared by 0 bases and J by 0 bases, with 10 bases between. CDR3 length: 16 residues. The CDR3 loop is CASSLAGRASGNTIYF. CDR3 nucleotide sequence: TGCGCCAGCAGCTTGGCGGGCAGGGCCTCTGGAAACACCATATATTTT.

V is TRBV30 and J is TRBJ1-2; D remains unclear. V was clipped by 1 base and J by 5 bases, with 8 bases between them. Germline V CDR1 and CDR2: GTSNPN, SVGIG (reference sequence). The CDR3 contains 12 residues. DNA for the CDR3: TGTGCCTGGAGTGATTATGAATATGGCTACACCTTC. This sequence encodes CAWSDYEYGYTF.

The chain carries TRBV19 and TRBJ1-2; D unclear. The CDR3 is 14 residues long. Germline CDR1 reads LNHDA; CDR2 reads SQIVND (reference sequence). Trimming removed 7 bases at V and 4 bases at J, with 16 bases between. The CDR3 nucleotides read TGTGCCAGTACCATCGGCACTAATCTCTATGGCTACACCTTC. Translated, it gives CASTIGTNLYGYTF.

The V and J genes are TRBV30 and TRBJ2-1; TRBD1 aligns across 10 bases. The J segment lost 0 bases and the V segment lost 1 base, leaving 9 bases of the junction unmatched. CDR1 is GTSNPN and CDR2 is SVGIG in the germline V gene (reference sequence). This CDR3 region has 18 residues. The CDR3 DNA reads TGTGCCTGGAGTGGCTTCCGGGACAGGGGAAGCTCCTACAATGAGCAGTTCTTC. Translating it yields CAWSGFRDRGSSYNEQFF.

The chain combines TRBV6-2 or TRBV6-3 with TRBJ1-2; tentatively, D is TRBD1 (6 bases). The germline V gene encodes CDR1 MNHEY and CDR2 SVGEGT. The CDR3 totals 16 residues. The ends were cut back, 3 bases at V and 8 bases at J, with 22 bases in the middle. For the CDR3, the DNA is TGTGCCAGCAGTTATGGGGATCCCCCAGGGGTGGAGGGCTACACCTTC. It translates to CASSYGDPPGVEGYTF.

V usage is TRBV12-3 or TRBV12-4 and J usage is TRBJ2-3, with D tentatively TRBD1 or TRBD2 (5 bases each). The CDR3 length is 13 residues. The V and J ends lost 2 bases and 5 bases respectively, with 8 bases between them. CDR3 region: CASSLPRGDTQYF. Written as DNA, the CDR3 is TGTGCCAGCAGTTTACCGAGGGGAGATACGCAGTATTTT.

In this sample, this clone turned up once. The chain has TRBV9 and TRBJ2-7, with D unresolved. Trimming cost V 1 base and J 6 bases, with 17 bases left between them. This CDR3 spans 15 amino acids. Germline loops: CDR1 SGDLS, CDR2 YYNGEE. CDR3: CASSVKGKGTTEQYF. As DNA, the CDR3 is TGTGCCAGCAGCGTAAAGGGTAAGGGAACTACCGAGCAGTACTTC. Using reference TRBV9 and TRBJ2-7 for the parts outside the CDR3, the full variable domain is DSGVTQTPKHLITATGQRVTLRCSPRSGDLSVYWYQQSLDQGLQFLIQYYNGEERAKGNILERFSAQQFPDLHSELNLSSLELGDSALYFCASSVKGKGTTEQYFGPGTRLTVT.

The V call is TRBV27, the J call TRBJ2-7; TRBD2 matches 8 bases. Germline V CDR1 and CDR2: MNHEY, SMNVEV (reference sequence). Losses at the gene ends were 4 bases for V and 4 bases for J; bases not matched to a gene: 3. CDR3 length: 13 residues. The chain's CDR3 is CASSYKREYEQYF. The CDR3, as DNA: TGTGCCAGCAGTTACAAGCGGGAGTACGAGCAGTACTTC.

This clone was counted only a few times. The chain links TRBV28 to TRBJ2-3; D may correspond to TRBD1 or TRBD2 (6 bases each). V lost 11 bases and J 2 bases, leaving 14 bases between the germline ends. The CDR3 is 13 residues long. The germline V gene has CDR1 MDHEN and CDR2 SYDVKM. CDR3: CAGEDSSTDTQYF. DNA of the CDR3: TGTGCCGGGGAGGACAGCTCCACAGATACGCAGTATTTT.

The V call is TRBV4-1, the J call TRBJ2-4; D is possibly TRBD1 or TRBD2 (5 bases each). The CDR3 has 17 amino acids. Trimming left V 3 bases short and J 0 bases short, with 15 bases between. From germline, CDR1 is MGHRA and CDR2 YSYEKL. The CDR3 nucleotides read TGCGCCAGCAGCCAGCCCCGGGACGGTCTAGCCAAAAACATTCAGTACTTC. Translated, it gives CASSQPRDGLAKNIQYF.

This clone was detected once. The V gene is TRBV25-1, the J gene TRBJ2-1; tentatively, D is TRBD1 (6 bases). Trimming took 3 bases from V and 10 from J, leaving 16 bases between them. This CDR3 is built from 14 residues. Germline V lookup: CDR1 MGHDK, CDR2 SYGVNS. The CDR3 sequence: CASSDDRQAKEQFF. CDR3 bases: TGTGCCAGCAGTGACGATAGACAGGCAAAAGAGCAGTTCTTC. The full variable domain, rest sourced from reference TRBV25-1 and TRBJ2-1, is EADIYQTPRYLVIGTGKKITLECSQTMGHDKMYWYQQDPGMELHLIHYSYGVNSTEKGDLSSESTVSRIRTEHFPLTLESARPSHTSQYLCASSDDRQAKEQFFGPGTRLTVL.